Following are 16 T cell receptor beta chains from one sample sequenced in a study of shared clonotypes between healthy human individuals. Method: immunoSEQ multiplex PCR; TCRdb's copy keeps in-frame clones and lacks some. The data contain roughly 2.4 million clones, roughly 95% of them singletons. Sequenced input: naive CD4+ T cells sorted from blood. Noted subset: CD45RA+ positively selected. The receptors derive from a man aged 18 to 29 in good health.

This chain joins TRBV29-1 and TRBJ1-1; no firm D call. This CDR3 spans 13 amino acids. Trimming left V 4 bases short and J 4 bases short, with 13 bases between. Germline V CDR1 and CDR2: SQVTM, ANQGSEA. In nucleotides, the CDR3 is TGCAGCGTTGCGACAAGGATGGTCACTGAAGCTTTCTTT. Residues: CSVATRMVTEAFF.

On this clone itself: Within the sample, other DNA sequences also encode this same CDR3. This chain uses TRBV30 with TRBJ1-2; D possibly corresponds to TRBD1 (5 bases). The CDR3 totals 12 residues. Trimming cost V 2 bases and J 4 bases, with 8 bases left between them. Looked up from germline, CDR1 is GTSNPN and CDR2 is SVGIG (reference sequence). DNA for the CDR3: TGTGCCTGGAGTCCCACAGGCTATGGCTACACCTTC. Translation gives CAWSPTGYGYTF.

The V call is TRBV5-4, the J call TRBJ2-3, with D tentatively TRBD1 (9 bases). Germline CDR1 SGHNT, CDR2 YYREEE (reference sequence). The CDR3 spans 18 residues. The V end was cut by 1 base, the J end by 2 bases, with 20 bases between. The CDR3 sequence: CASSLPTGGGRNTDTQYF. DNA for the CDR3: TGTGCCAGCAGCTTGCCCACAGGGGGCGGGAGGAACACAGATACGCAGTATTTT.

V is TRBV18 and J is TRBJ1-1; 7 bases fit TRBD1. Germline V lookup: CDR1 KGHSH, CDR2 LQKENI. This CDR3 is built from 16 residues. J lost 2 bases, V lost 3 bases, and 9 bases had no gene match. CDR3 nucleotides: TGTGCCAGCTCACCTTATATACAGGGGCCCAACACTGAAGCTTTCTTT. Translated: CASSPYIQGPNTEAFF.

The chain joins TRBV7-8 to TRBJ2-2, with TRBD2 matching over 7 bases. Trimming cost V 1 base and J 3 bases; bases outside gene matches: 5. CDR1 is SGHVS, CDR2 FQNEAQ, per germline. The CDR3 is made up of 16 amino acids. For the CDR3, the DNA is TGTGCCAGCAGCTTAGTGCTAGCGGCCTACACCGGGGAGCTGTTTTTT. It encodes CASSLVLAAYTGELFF.

This clone was found once. The chain carries TRBV30 and TRBJ2-1; 12 bases are shared with TRBD2. CDR3 length equals 13 residues. Germline V gene data show CDR1 as GTSNPN and CDR2 as SVGIG (reference sequence). V was clipped by 3 bases and J by 10 bases; unmatched bases: 4. The CDR3 spells CAWRLAGGSEQFF. CDR3 DNA: TGTGCCTGGAGACTAGCGGGAGGTTCCGAGCAGTTCTTC.

V gene TRBV10-2 combines with J gene TRBJ2-3, with no clear D. The V gene's germline CDR1 is WSHSY and CDR2 SAAADI. This CDR3 region has 13 residues. Trimming cost V 3 bases and J 7 bases, with 11 bases left between them. CDR3 coding DNA: TGCGCCAGCAGTGAAACTCCAAATCATACGCAGTATTTT. Translation: CASSETPNHTQYF.

The rearrangement links TRBV5-4 to TRBJ1-4, with D perhaps TRBD1 (5 bases). The CDR3 has 15 residues. Per the germline V gene, CDR1 is SGHNT and CDR2 is YYREEE (reference sequence). V lost 9 bases and J lost 5, with 20 bases in between. The CDR3 region is CATQKSGTENEKLFF. The DNA for the CDR3 is TGTGCCACGCAGAAATCCGGGACGGAGAATGAAAAACTGTTTTTT.

The V gene is TRBV27, the J gene TRBJ2-3; a possible D gene is TRBD1 (6 bases). The germline V gene encodes CDR1 MNHEY and CDR2 SMNVEV (reference sequence). CDR3 length: 14 amino acids. V lost 7 bases to trimming and J lost 5 bases, with 16 bases between them. The CDR3 nucleotides are TGTGCCAGCAACGCACGGAACAGGGAAGATACGCAGTATTTT. It specifies CASNARNREDTQYF.

The gene calls are TRBV30 and TRBJ2-2; D gene ambiguous. Trimming left V 1 base short and J 5 bases short, with 17 bases between. The CDR3 sequence is 16 residues long. CDR1 GTSNPN and CDR2 SVGIG come from the germline V gene (reference sequence). The CDR3: CAWSGVPILRTGELFF. The CDR3 DNA is TGTGCCTGGAGTGGGGTCCCAATCCTAAGGACCGGGGAGCTGTTTTTT.

In this sample, this clone turned up once. The rearrangement joins TRBV7-9 to TRBJ2-7, with a weak D call TRBD1 (6 bases). The germline CDR1 and CDR2 sequences are SEHNR and FQNEAQ (reference sequence). This CDR3 region has 14 residues. V lost 1 base and J lost 3, with 10 bases in between. CDR3 in DNA: TGTGCCAGCAGCTTAGAACAGGGCAACTACGAGCAGTACTTC. It specifies CASSLEQGNYEQYF.

The gene calls are TRBV6-5 and TRBJ1-6; no clear D gene. V was cut by 6 bases and J by 6 bases, with 9 bases left in between. CDR1 is MNHEY, CDR2 SVGAGI, per germline. The CDR3 length is 13 residues. The CDR3 region is CASSLRINSPLHF. The CDR3 region has the DNA TGTGCCAGCAGCCTCAGGATTAATTCACCCCTCCACTTT.

V is TRBV7-8 and J is TRBJ2-7; 13 positions agree with TRBD2. The length of the CDR3 is 21 residues. Germline CDR1 and CDR2: SGHVS and FQNEAQ. Trimming took 0 bases from V and 1 from J; bases not matched to a gene: 15. The CDR3 is CASSLALFWTSGRGGSYEQYF. CDR3 sequence (DNA): TGTGCCAGCAGCTTAGCCCTTTTCTGGACTAGCGGGAGAGGAGGGTCCTACGAGCAGTACTTC.

The V gene is TRBV2, the J gene TRBJ2-7; 7 bases are a match to TRBD1. Germline trimming cut 6 bases from V and 6 bases from J; bases unmatched to any gene: 5. The CDR3 loop spans 12 amino acids. Germline lookup yields CDR1 SNHLY and CDR2 FYNNEI. CDR3: CASRQAGGEQYF. CDR3 DNA sequence: TGTGCCAGCAGGCAGGCAGGGGGCGAGCAGTACTTC.

V is TRBV10-3 and J is TRBJ2-5, with TRBD1 identical over 7 bases. Germline CDR1 reads ENHRY; CDR2 reads SYGVKD. This CDR3 spans 12 amino acids. V shed 10 bases, J shed 5 bases, and the junction held 7 bases outside the gene matches. CDR3 amino acids: CATGGQAETQYF. The CDR3, as DNA: TGTGCCACAGGCGGACAGGCGGAGACCCAGTACTTC.

This rearrangement joins TRBV14 to TRBJ2-1; maybe TRBD2 (6 bases). The CDR3 has 19 residues. The germline V gene has CDR1 SGHDN and CDR2 FVKESK. The V gene lost 3 bases and the J gene lost 9 bases, with 30 bases spanning the gap. The CDR3 spells CASSHPATRVLAGPTEQFF. CDR3 nucleotide sequence: TGTGCCAGCAGCCACCCAGCAACCCGGGTACTAGCCGGTCCGACTGAGCAGTTCTTC.